Listed below are T cell receptor beta chains from one sample, sequenced in a study of human T cells and chemical hapten exposure. MiXCR was run by TCRdb on the RACE reads, yielding one entry per CDR3 protein. The sample has around 340,000 distinct CDR3 sequences, approximately 6.3% seen once. The sample was whole blood, taken in connection with sensitization to the hapten diphenylcyclopropenone (DPC). All receptors derive from a woman in her late teens or twenties with alopecia areata. Some clones in this sample may be carry-over from other donors' samples. CDR3s include the opening cysteine and the closing phenylalanine or tryptophan. Fields, in order: CDR3 protein, V gene, J gene.

CASSSPSGVPTDTQYF	TRBV6-5	TRBJ2-3
CASTTTGTGNTEAFF	TRBV28	TRBJ1-1
CASSQDLAGGGTDTQYF	TRBV3-1	TRBJ2-3
CASSSMKNTEAFF	TRBV7-3	TRBJ1-1
CASSPLTGESPLHF	TRBV5-6	TRBJ1-6
CASGMLGEAFF	TRBV2	TRBJ1-1
CASSPPTTGAYAEQFF	TRBV18	TRBJ2-1
CASSMEGDQPQHF	TRBV27	TRBJ1-5
CASSQDYFLRGRNTGELFF	TRBV4-1	TRBJ2-2
CSARESGLAAGEQYF	TRBV20-1	TRBJ2-7
CASSQDLPLQNSPLHF	TRBV4-3	TRBJ1-6
CSVDTPGGTGAYEQYF	TRBV20-1	TRBJ2-7
CASSWGGESTDTQYF	TRBV5-6	TRBJ2-3
CASSSRTGDGYTF	TRBV7-2	TRBJ1-2
CAISADLLYEQYF	TRBV10-3	TRBJ2-7
CASHAPGGYQPQHF	TRBV12-3/TRBV12-4	TRBJ1-5
CASIPGTGKFGSYNSPLHF	TRBV6-2/TRBV6-3	TRBJ1-6
CSVEGGGGYEQYF	TRBV29-1	TRBJ2-7
CASRQGARSPQHF	TRBV6-5	TRBJ1-5
CASSPDSYRGTEAFF	TRBV5-4	TRBJ1-1
CASSRQGRTGEAFF	TRBV5-1	TRBJ1-1
CASSRGTGEGQPQHF	TRBV6-5	TRBJ1-5
CASSFEGQDRYEQYF	TRBV27	TRBJ2-7
CASSPGGEVGNEQFF	TRBV19	TRBJ2-1
CASSLERGLTEAFF	TRBV7-9	TRBJ1-1
CASSLQLEVLAGGPGDTQYF	TRBV5-1	TRBJ2-3
CASRPLAGPSTDTQYF	TRBV6-2/TRBV6-3	TRBJ2-3
CASSPQDRAISTEAFF	TRBV12-3/TRBV12-4	TRBJ1-1